Shown below are 18 T cell receptor beta chains from a single sample sequenced in a study of CD8+ T cells in alopecia areata. RNA extraction and reverse transcription yielded cDNA as sequencing template. Assay: immunoSEQ multiplex PCR; the TCRdb copy retains only in-frame clones and omits some. In the table there are approximately 30,000 clones, roughly 58% of which are singletons. The sequenced sample was NKG2D-high CD8+ T cells sorted from blood. These receptors all come from a human donor with alopecia areata.

This clone was recorded once. This chain uses TRBV6-5 with TRBJ2-1; a weak D match, TRBD1 (6 bases). V was cut by 0 bases and J by 4 bases, with 10 bases left in between. The CDR3 extends over 15 amino acids. CDR1 and CDR2 from the germline V gene are MNHEY and SVGAGI. The CDR3 protein is CASSYSAGEYNEQFF. For the CDR3, the DNA is TGTGCCAGCAGTTACTCGGCAGGGGAGTACAATGAGCAGTTCTTC.

The gene calls are TRBV7-9 and TRBJ2-7; D is uncertain. This CDR3 is built from 12 residues. In germline, CDR1 is SEHNR, CDR2 FQNEAQ (reference sequence). Trimming took 1 base from V and 4 from J, leaving 5 bases between them. The CDR3 DNA reads TGTGCCAGCAGCTTAGTACAGTACGAGCAGTACTTC. Residues: CASSLVQYEQYF.

Concerning this clone: Since the CDR3 does not end with the conserved phenylalanine or tryptophan, this likely comes from a read error. No DNA is shown, since the ends of the CDR3 on it are uncertain; the CDR3 is the one TCRdb lists. The J gene is TRBJ2-7, the V gene TRBV5-1; the table's D gene call, TRBD2, was not cross checked with the DNA. Termini included, the CDR3 measures 11 amino acids. Germline V gives CDR1 SGHRS, CDR2 YFSETQ. The chain's CDR3 is CASSLVSGGVC.

The genes are TRBV4-1 and TRBJ2-3; D ambiguous. The V gene lost 3 bases and the J gene lost 0 bases, with 7 bases spanning the gap. Germline V CDR1 and CDR2: MGHRA, YSYEKL. The CDR3 contains 14 residues. The CDR3 nucleotides are TGCGCCAGCAGCCACCGCGACAGCACAGATACGCAGTATTTT. Translation: CASSHRDSTDTQYF.

V and J are TRBV27 and TRBJ1-2; D is perhaps TRBD1 (5 bases). Germline CDR1 reads MNHEY; CDR2 reads SMNVEV (reference sequence). Trimming removed 2 bases from V and 5 bases from J, with 12 bases in between. This CDR3 has 14 amino acids. The CDR3 loop reads CASSLRGVGYGYTF. The CDR3 coding sequence is TGTGCCAGCAGTTTACGAGGGGTCGGGTATGGCTACACCTTC.

The genes are TRBV6-1 and TRBJ1-1, with D unclear. Looked up from germline, CDR1 is MNHNS and CDR2 is SASEGT. This CDR3 region has 13 residues. Between the trimmed V and J ends, which lost 8 bases and 1 base, there was a span of 11 bases. The CDR3 region has the DNA TGTGCCAGCGACCGATTATCGAACACTGAAGCTTTCTTT. It specifies CASDRLSNTEAFF.

The chain carries TRBV19 and TRBJ2-6; D not resolved. Per the germline V gene, CDR1 is LNHDA and CDR2 is SQIVND (reference sequence). The CDR3 loop spans 15 amino acids. Trimming removed 5 bases from V and 0 bases from J, with 8 bases in between. DNA for the CDR3: TGTGCCAGTAGTGCTCTAAGCTCTGGGGCCAACGTCCTGACTTTC. It specifies CASSALSSGANVLTF.

V usage is TRBV29-1 and J usage is TRBJ2-7; no reliable D call. This CDR3 is built from 13 residues. The V end was cut by 3 bases, the J end by 5 bases, with 14 bases between. CDR1 and CDR2 from the germline V gene are SQVTM and ANQGSEA. Written as DNA, the CDR3 is TGCAGCGTTGACCCGGAAAGGCTTAACGAGCAGTACTTC. Amino acid sequence: CSVDPERLNEQYF.

The chain joins TRBV30 to TRBJ2-6; D may be TRBD1 or TRBD2 (5 bases each). V dropped 4 bases and J dropped 12 bases, with 16 bases sitting between them. Germline CDR1 GTSNPN, CDR2 SVGIG (reference sequence). The CDR3 is 13 amino acids. This CDR3 is CAWTGATLGVLTF. CDR3 nucleotides: TGTGCCTGGACCGGGGCGACTTTGGGCGTCCTGACTTTC.

The CDR3 nucleotides are TGCAGCGTAATTCTGGACAGGTCCTACGAGCAGTACTTC. This translates into CSVILDRSYEQYF. This rearrangement joins TRBV29-1 to TRBJ2-7; TRBD1 aligns across 7 bases. Germline V gives CDR1 SQVTM, CDR2 ANQGSEA. The CDR3 length is 13 residues. The V segment lost 6 bases and the J segment 1 base; nucleotides outside the gene matches: 6.

This clone was seen a single time. CDR3 in DNA: TGCGCCAGCAGCCAACGCAGGGGAGAGACCCAGTACTTC. Translated, it gives CASSQRRGETQYF. The chain links TRBV4-3 to TRBJ2-5; a possible D gene is TRBD1 (6 bases). The CDR3 contains 13 residues. V was trimmed by 2 bases and J by 4 bases, leaving 8 bases between them. Germline CDR1 is LGHNA and CDR2 is YSLEER.

The chain links TRBV11-2 to TRBJ2-1; 14 bases are shared with TRBD2. The V gene end was trimmed by 5 bases and the J gene end by 8 bases; junction bases not matched to a gene: 8. The CDR3 consists of 16 residues. Germline V gene lookup returns CDR1 SGHAT and CDR2 FQNNGV. The CDR3 DNA is TGTGCCAGCAGCACGGTGGGGACTAGCGGGAGCGATGAGCAGTTCTTC. Translated, it gives CASSTVGTSGSDEQFF.

This clone turned up a few times. V and J are TRBV7-2 and TRBJ1-4; 8 nucleotides match TRBD1. The germline gives CDR1 SGHTA, CDR2 FQGNSA. The CDR3 length is 14 residues. J lost 5 bases, V lost 5 bases, and 4 bases had no gene match. The DNA for the CDR3 is TGTGCCAGCAGCCCTTGGACAGGGAATGAAAAACTGTTTTTT. Encoded protein: CASSPWTGNEKLFF.

V and J are TRBV4-2 and TRBJ2-3; 7 bases map to TRBD2. V was pared by 0 bases and J by 5 bases, with 17 bases of the junction left unmatched. The CDR3 sequence is 19 residues long. Germline CDR1 is LGHNA and CDR2 is YNFKEQ. CDR3 residues: CASSQDRLRRDYFEDTQYF. In DNA form, the CDR3 reads TGTGCCAGCAGCCAAGATAGGCTCCGCCGGGACTATTTTGAAGATACGCAGTATTTT.

The chain couples TRBV28 to TRBJ2-7, with a weak D call TRBD2 (6 bases). V gave up 5 bases and J gave up 3 bases, with 14 bases separating them. The CDR3 contains 14 residues. Germline CDR1 and CDR2: MDHEN and SYDVKM. The CDR3: CASSPVGGDYEQYF. The CDR3 DNA follows: TGTGCCAGCAGTCCCGTAGGAGGGGACTACGAGCAGTACTTC.

This rearrangement joins TRBV28 to TRBJ2-7, with TRBD2 matching 7 bases. The CDR3 length is 16 residues. The trim removed 6 bases at V and 0 bases at J, leaving 11 bases unmatched. In germline, CDR1 is MDHEN, CDR2 SYDVKM. The CDR3 loop reads CASSPPLTSSSYEQYF. In DNA, the CDR3 is TGTGCCAGCAGCCCGCCCCTGACTAGCAGCTCCTACGAGCAGTACTTC.

The chain links TRBV5-1 to TRBJ1-2, with 8 nucleotides matching TRBD1. The trim removed 5 bases at V and 3 bases at J, leaving 6 bases unmatched. CDR1 and CDR2 from the germline V gene are SGHRS and YFSETQ. This CDR3 has 14 residues. This CDR3 reads CASRRTGPHYGYTF. The DNA for the CDR3 is TGCGCCAGCAGACGGACAGGGCCCCACTATGGCTACACCTTC.

The chain employs TRBV7-9 and TRBJ2-5, with D perhaps given as TRBD1 or TRBD2 (5 bases each). From germline, CDR1 is SEHNR and CDR2 FQNEAQ (reference sequence). The CDR3 loop spans 18 amino acids. The V end lost 1 base, the J end lost 4 bases, and 22 bases lay between the germline ends. The CDR3 nucleotides read TGTGCCAGCAGCTTAGGTATTCCGAGGGACGTACAACGAGAGACCCAGTACTTC. Its protein is CASSLGIPRDVQRETQYF.